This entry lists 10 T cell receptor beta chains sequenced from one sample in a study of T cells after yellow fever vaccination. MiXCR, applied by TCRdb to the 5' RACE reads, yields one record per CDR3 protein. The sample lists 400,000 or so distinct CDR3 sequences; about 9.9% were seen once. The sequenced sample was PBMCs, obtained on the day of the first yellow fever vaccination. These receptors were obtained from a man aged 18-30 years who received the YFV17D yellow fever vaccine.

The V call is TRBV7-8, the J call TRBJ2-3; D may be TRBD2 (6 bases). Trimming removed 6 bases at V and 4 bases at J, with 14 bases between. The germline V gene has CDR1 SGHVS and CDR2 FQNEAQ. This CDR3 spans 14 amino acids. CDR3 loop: CASRTGRDSDTQYF. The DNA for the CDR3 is TGTGCCAGCAGAACCGGCAGGGACTCAGATACGCAGTATTTT.

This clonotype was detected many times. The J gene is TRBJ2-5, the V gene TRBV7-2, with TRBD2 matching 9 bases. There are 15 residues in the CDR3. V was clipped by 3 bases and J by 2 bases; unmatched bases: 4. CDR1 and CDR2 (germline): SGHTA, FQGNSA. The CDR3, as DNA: TGTGCCAGCAGCTTTAACGCGGGGGGGCAAGAGACCCAGTACTTC. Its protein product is CASSFNAGGQETQYF.

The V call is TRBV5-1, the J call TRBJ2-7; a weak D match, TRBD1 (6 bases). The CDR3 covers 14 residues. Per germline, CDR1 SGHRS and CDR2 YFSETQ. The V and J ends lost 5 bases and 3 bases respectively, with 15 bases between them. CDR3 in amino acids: CASRTRSRGYEQYF. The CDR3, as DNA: TGCGCCAGCAGGACCAGGTCCAGGGGCTACGAGCAGTACTTC.

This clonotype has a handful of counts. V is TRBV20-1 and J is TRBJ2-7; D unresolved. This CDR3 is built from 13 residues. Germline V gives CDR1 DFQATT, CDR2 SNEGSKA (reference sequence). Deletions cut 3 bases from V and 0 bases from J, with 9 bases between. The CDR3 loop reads CSASSGRSYEQYF. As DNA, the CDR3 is TGCAGTGCTAGTTCGGGTCGCTCCTACGAGCAGTACTTC.

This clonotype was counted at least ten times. In DNA form, the CDR3 reads TGTGCCAGCAGTTTAACAGGTAGCTCCTACGAGCAGTACTTC. As protein: CASSLTGSSYEQYF. This sequence joins TRBV27 and TRBJ2-7, with D possibly matching TRBD1 (5 bases). Germline V gene sequence: CDR1 MNHEY, CDR2 SMNVEV (reference sequence). V was trimmed by 2 bases and J by 0 bases, leaving 8 bases between them. The CDR3 has 14 residues.

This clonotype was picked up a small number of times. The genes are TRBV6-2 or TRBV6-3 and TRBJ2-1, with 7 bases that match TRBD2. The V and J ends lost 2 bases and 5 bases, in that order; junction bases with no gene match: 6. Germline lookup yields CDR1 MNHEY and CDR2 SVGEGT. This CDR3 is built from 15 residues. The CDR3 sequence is CASSYDGGMNNEQFF. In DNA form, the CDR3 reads TGTGCCAGCAGTTACGACGGGGGGATGAACAATGAGCAGTTCTTC.

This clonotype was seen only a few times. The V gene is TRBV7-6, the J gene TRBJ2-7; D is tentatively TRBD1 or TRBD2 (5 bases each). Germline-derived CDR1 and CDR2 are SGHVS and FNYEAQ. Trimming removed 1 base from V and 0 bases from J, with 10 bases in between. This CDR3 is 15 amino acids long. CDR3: CASSLDWGTSYEQYF. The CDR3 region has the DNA TGTGCCAGCAGCTTAGACTGGGGGACCTCCTACGAGCAGTACTTC.

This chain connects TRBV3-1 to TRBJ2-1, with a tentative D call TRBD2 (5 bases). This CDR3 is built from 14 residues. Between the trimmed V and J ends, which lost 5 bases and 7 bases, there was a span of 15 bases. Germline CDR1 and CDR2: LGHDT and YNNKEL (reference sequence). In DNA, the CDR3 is TGTGCCAGCAGCGAGTGGGTGAGGGAAAATGAGCAGTTCTTC. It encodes CASSEWVRENEQFF.

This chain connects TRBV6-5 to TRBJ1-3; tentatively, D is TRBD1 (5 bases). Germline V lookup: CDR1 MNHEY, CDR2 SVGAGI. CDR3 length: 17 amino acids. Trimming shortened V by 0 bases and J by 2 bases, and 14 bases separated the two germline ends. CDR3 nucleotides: TGTGCCAGCAGTTACTCGAAGGGGTCCCTCCCTGGAAACACCATATATTTT. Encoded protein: CASSYSKGSLPGNTIYF.

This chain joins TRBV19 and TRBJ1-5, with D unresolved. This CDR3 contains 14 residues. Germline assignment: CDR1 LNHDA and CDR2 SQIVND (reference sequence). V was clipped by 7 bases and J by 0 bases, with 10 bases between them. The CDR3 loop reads CASNLGYSNQPQHF. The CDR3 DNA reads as TGTGCCAGTAACTTGGGCTATAGCAATCAGCCCCAGCATTTT. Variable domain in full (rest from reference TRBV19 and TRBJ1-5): DGGITQSPKYLFRKEGQNVTLSCEQNLNHDAMYWYRQDPGQGLRLIYYSQIVNDFQKGDIAEGYSVSREKKESFPLTVTSAQKNPTAFYLCASNLGYSNQPQHFGDGTRLSIL.